The source of this T cell receptor beta chain is a study of cytomegalovirus exposure and HLA in healthy donors. Study observations and caveats: Presence/absence analyses assumed roughly uniform sequencing depth across donors.

Regarding this clone: Its matching antigen is unknown.

Primers: 60 Vbeta forward and 13 Jbeta reverse. Only in-frame clones appear in the TCRdb table, and some are missing; sequencing was by immunoSEQ multiplex PCR. The repertoire includes approximately 150,000 clones, about two thirds of them detected once, and 2% to 2.5% sits in the top ten. This CDR3 spans 15 amino acids. The germline V and J ends were trimmed by 6 bases and 6 bases, with 17 bases remaining between them. The germline gives CDR1 ENHRY, CDR2 SYGVKD. The receptor was derived from a man between 40 and 49 years old in good health and CMV-seronegative. Sequencing was carried out using PBMCs. The chain employs TRBV10-3 and TRBJ2-2; D might be TRBD2 (6 bases). The CDR3 reads CAIRETSLIAGELFF. CDR3 bases: TGTGCCATCAGGGAGACTAGTCTTATAGCCGGGGAGCTGTTTTTT.